Listed below are T cell receptor beta chains from one sample, sequenced in a study of T cells after somatic rescue of genetic block. Generated by immunoSEQ multiplex PCR, the TCRdb table keeps only in-frame clones and is missing some. The sample shows about 88,000 clones, 70% to 90% of them seen only once. The specimen sequenced was peripheral blood mononuclear cells (PBMCs). These TCRs come from a woman aged 18 to 35. The CDR3 runs from the conserved cysteine through the conserved F or W. The order of the fields is V gene, clone size, J gene, D gene, CDR3 protein, CDR3 DNA. A D gene is named only where the DNA matches it firmly. Clone size appears in some rows only: once, few, many, or a class for an expanded clone.

>TRBV28|.|TRBJ2-3|.
CASSLGGSADTQYF
TGTGCCAGCAGTTTAGGTGGGTCGGCAGATACGCAGTATTTT
>TRBV19|.|TRBJ2-5|.
CASSIAETQYF
TGTGCCAGTAGTATCGCTGAGACCCAGTACTTC
>TRBV29-1|.|TRBJ2-7|.
CSTGTPYEQYF
TGCAGCACGGGGACCCCCTACGAGCAGTACTTC
>TRBV7-2|once|TRBJ2-1|TRBD2
CASSLRGGLAGTYNEQFF
TGTGCCAGCAGCTTAAGGGGGGGGCTAGCGGGCACCTACAATGAGCAGTTCTTC
>TRBV4-1|.|TRBJ2-5|.
CASSQDPPSVGETQYF
TGCGCCAGCAGCCAAGATCCGCCTAGTGTAGGAGAGACCCAGTACTTC
>TRBV4-3|.|TRBJ2-1|.
CASSQVFSYQRQKTLEAGEQFF
TGCGCCAGCAGCCAAGTTTTCTCGTACCAAAGACAGAAAACTCTAGAAGCCGGTGAGCAGTTCTTC
>TRBV9|.|TRBJ2-7|.
CASSVGQTETYEQYF
TGTGCCAGCAGCGTAGGACAGACTGAAACCTACGAGCAGTACTTC
>TRBV11-3|.|TRBJ2-1|TRBD2
CASSWRETSEGFF
TGTGCCAGCAGCTGGCGTGAAACTAGCGAGGGGTTCTTC
>TRBV27|.|TRBJ1-1|.
CASRLGRVNTEAFF
TGTGCCAGCAGGCTGGGGCGGGTGAACACTGAAGCTTTCTTT
>TRBV6-5|.|TRBJ1-3|.
CASSYIAEGLGNTIYF
TGTGCCAGCAGTTACATCGCGGAGGGGCTTGGAAACACCATATATTTT
>TRBV10-2|.|TRBJ2-1|TRBD2
CASAGLAGVGSYNEQFF
TGCGCCAGCGCGGGACTAGCGGGAGTGGGGTCCTACAATGAGCAGTTCTTC
>TRBV18|.|TRBJ1-2|.
CASSTTSGQRNGYTF
TGTGCCAGCTCAACGACAAGCGGACAGCGAAATGGCTACACCTTC